Given below is one T cell receptor (beta chain) in context. Its binding antigen is unknown. One end of the junction fails to match germline, which may point to a read error. This sample is part of a study of beta chain features in type 1 diabetes (dated by TCRdb to between 2018 and 2020). Broadly, across the study: No differences in mean age, gender distribution, total cell number or subset yield were found between patients and healthy donors. The study compared the TCRB repertoires of sorted circulating CD4+ T cell subsets in recently diagnosed type 1 diabetes patients with those in matched healthy donors. A total of 107,917,701 sorted cells were examined across all samples, and RNA yield correlated strongly with the number of cells per subset. Regulatory and stem cell-like memory subsets were isolated from only 8 patients and about 8 healthy donors, whereas naive and central memory subsets came from all 28 donors.

General conclusions and limits of the study: Type 1 diabetes patients showed a moderate but significant shortening of TCRB CDR3 length in all four CD4+ subsets. Shorter templates might have been favored by PCR, but patient and control samples were amplified and corrected together, so both groups would have been affected equally by any skew. Naive, central memory and regulatory TCRB repertoires appeared more similar among patients than among healthy donors. Fewer insertions and more nucleotide deletions at VDJ recombination sites were observed in patients with type 1 diabetes, implying thymic rearrangement abnormalities. Because cDNA was sequenced instead of genomic DNA, activated cells with high expression could be over-represented, although the groups did not differ in activation or CD3 levels. Only small numbers of individuals were included in the HLA sub-analyses, which left unresolved whether HLA type had any influence on TCRB rearrangement.

CDR3 length: 12 amino acids, cysteine to phenylalanine. The sequence is cut down to CDR3 DNA, 36 bases in frame from base 1. Looking up the germline V gene yields CDR1 SGHTA and CDR2 FQGNSA. The entire isolated RNA was reverse transcribed using the High Capacity cDNA Reverse Transcription Kit, and thus expressed TCRB transcripts were sequenced. Deep immunoSEQ sequencing was applied to naive, central memory and regulatory T cell samples, giving an average of roughly 3.3 million total reads per sample. Sorted cells were lysed in RLT buffer, and RNA was extracted using DNase-treated RNeasy Micro or Mini kits according to cell number. To prevent cross-contamination, each cell subset was processed individually, whereas patient and healthy donor samples were processed jointly. TCRB sequences were amplified from cDNA with the immunoSEQ multiplex PCR, producing 87-bp fragments spanning the CDR3 region. Sequencing of the amplicons was performed on the Illumina HiSeq platform. Per the authors' processing: PCR bias was corrected computationally using synthetic template baselines, and reads within Hamming distance 2 were collapsed, with unmergeable singletons discarded. Reads were aligned against IMGT so that V, D and J genes, CDR3 length and insertions or deletions at six rearrangement sites could be assigned. Within each subset, clonotype counts were normalized to sorted cell number, and only after that were true diversity and Gini coefficients computed with the tcR R package. Repertoire sharing was quantified using the overlap coefficient calculated on TCRB nucleotide sequences. As a proxy for the pre-selection repertoire, out-of-frame TCRB sequences from naive cells were analyzed. Held by TCRdb, this immuneACCESS table contains in-frame sequences only and omits some clones. Under half of the omission traces to an unresolved V gene where checked; the cause of the rest is unknown. V and J calls plus clone size are reproduced from that table; the DNA served to infer D and trimming. The table for this sample lists around 280,000 clones; approximately 15% of them were counted only once. Of the sample, roughly 0.015% falls within the top ten clones.

A single peripheral blood draw of around 100 mL on average was collected from each donor into heparinised tubes. A BD FACSAria II was used to sort naive, central memory, regulatory and stem cell-like memory CD4+ T cells with a panel that included CD45RO, CCR7, CD25, CD127, CD95 and CD27. Every sorted population had a purity above 95%. PBMCs were isolated immediately by Lymphoprep density gradient centrifugation and stained directly without culture. To minimize batch effects, samples were stained and sorted in pairs, one healthy donor with one patient per experiment. The TCR comes from a man aged 18-30 years with type 1 diabetes. The specimen was naive CD4+ T cells from blood. In the paper's terms, the cell subset or site label means: true naive CD4+ T cells. This chain is built from TRBV7-2 and TRBJ2-1; matching of 6 bases hints at TRBD2 as the D gene. For the CDR3, the sequence is CASSLAWGEPVF. The sequenced DNA is TGTGCCAGCAGCTTAGCGTGGGGGGAGCCGGTCTTC. The CDR3 plus the reference TRBV7-2 and TRBJ2-1 genes for the other parts give the full variable domain: GAGVSQSPSNKVTEKGKDVELRCDPISGHTALYWYRQSLGQGLEFLIYFQGNSAPDKSGLPSDRFSAERTGGSVSTLTIQRTQQEDSAVYLCASSLAWGEPVFGPGTRLTVL.